This T cell receptor (beta chain) was sequenced during a study of T cell repertoires in cytomegalovirus infection. The overall study: In the study, CMV epitopes included recently identified HLA-C-restricted and well-studied HLA-B-restricted ones. Shared public TCR beta signatures pointed to both CMV infection and a matching HLA type.

TCRdb redid the calling of the reads with MiXCR, one entry per CDR3 protein. Here the sample spans roughly 180,000 distinct CDR3 sequences, about a fifth being singletons. Trimming stripped 1 base from V and 0 bases from J, with 7 bases between. The CDR3 is 15 amino acids. CDR1 is SGHDN and CDR2 is FVKESK in the germline V gene. A word on this clonotype: Antigen specificity is unknown.

The sequence was obtained from a human donor in good health (CMV status not recorded). Some clones in this sample may be carry-over from other donors' samples. The chain combines TRBV14 with TRBJ2-1, with D perhaps being TRBD1 or TRBD2 (5 bases each). The sequences come from CD8+ T cells from cultured PBMCs, collected from culture after CMV antigen stimulation. The CDR3 bases are TGTGCCAGCAGCCAAGGAGGGGCCTCCTACAATGAGCAGTTCTTC. Amino acids: CASSQGGASYNEQFF.